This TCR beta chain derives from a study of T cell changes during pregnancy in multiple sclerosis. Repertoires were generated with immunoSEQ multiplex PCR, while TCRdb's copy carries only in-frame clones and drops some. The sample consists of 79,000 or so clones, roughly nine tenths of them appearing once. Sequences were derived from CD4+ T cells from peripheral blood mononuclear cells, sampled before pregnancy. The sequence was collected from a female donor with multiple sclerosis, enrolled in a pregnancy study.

The chain's CDR3 is CATAGGTSNEKLFF. The CDR3 bases are TGTGCCACGGCGGGGGGGACAAGTAATGAAAAACTGTTTTTT. The V gene is TRBV10-3, the J gene TRBJ1-4; possibly TRBD1 for D (6 bases). The CDR3 contains 14 residues. Germline-derived CDR1 and CDR2 are ENHRY and SYGVKD. V dropped 10 bases and J dropped 4 bases, with 16 bases sitting between them.